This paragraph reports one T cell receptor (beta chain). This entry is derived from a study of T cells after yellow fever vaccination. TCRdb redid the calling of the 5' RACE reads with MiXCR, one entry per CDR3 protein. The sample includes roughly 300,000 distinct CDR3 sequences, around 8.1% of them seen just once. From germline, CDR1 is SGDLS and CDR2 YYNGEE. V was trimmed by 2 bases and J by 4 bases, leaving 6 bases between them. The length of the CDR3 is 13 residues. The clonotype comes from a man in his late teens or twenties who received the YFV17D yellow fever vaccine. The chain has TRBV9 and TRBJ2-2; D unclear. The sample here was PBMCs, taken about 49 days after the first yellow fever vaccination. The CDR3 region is CASSVWGTGELFF. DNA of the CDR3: TGTGCCAGCAGCGTCTGGGGCACCGGGGAGCTGTTTTTT.